This T cell receptor (beta chain) appears in the sequencing data of a study of PD-L1 blockade in urothelial cancer. Background on the study: Analyzed time points were 3 weeks (second dose) and 6 weeks after therapy began. A median of roughly 150,000 T cells was found in the blood samples.

Time point described: pretreatment peripheral blood. Anywhere from 1 to 8 samples came from each patient, spanning pretreatment and on-treatment. Sequencing used immunoSEQ multiplex PCR; TCRdb keeps in-frame clones, though not all of them. The sample consists of about 50,000 clones, approximately 79% of them appearing once. The source material was PBMCs, sampled around atezolizumab (anti-PD-L1) treatment. The sequence derives from a man between 65 and 80 years old with urothelial cancer.

The CDR3 loop is CSVAVNTEAFF. The CDR3 region has the DNA TGCAGCGTTGCGGTGAACACTGAAGCTTTCTTT. The chain employs TRBV29-1 and TRBJ1-1; no clear D gene. The CDR3 length is 11 residues. The V gene lost 4 bases and the J gene lost 0 bases, with 3 bases spanning the gap. The V gene's germline CDR1 is SQVTM and CDR2 ANQGSEA. The variable domain in full, completed from reference TRBV29-1 and TRBJ1-1, reads SAVISQKPSRDICQRGTSLTIQCQVDSQVTMMFWYRQQPGQSLTLIATANQGSEATYESGFVIDKFPISRPNLTFSTLTVSNMSPEDSSIYLCSVAVNTEAFFGQGTRLTVV.